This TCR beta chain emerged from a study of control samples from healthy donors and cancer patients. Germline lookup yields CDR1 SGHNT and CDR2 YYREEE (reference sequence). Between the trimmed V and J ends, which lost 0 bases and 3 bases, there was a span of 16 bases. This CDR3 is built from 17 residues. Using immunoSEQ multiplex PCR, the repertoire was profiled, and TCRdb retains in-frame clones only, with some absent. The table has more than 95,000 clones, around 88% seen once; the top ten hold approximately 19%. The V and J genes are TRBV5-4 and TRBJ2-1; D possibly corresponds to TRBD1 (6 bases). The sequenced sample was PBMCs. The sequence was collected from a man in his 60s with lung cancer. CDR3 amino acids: CASSLGVGPGDYNEQFF. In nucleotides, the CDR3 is TGTGCCAGCAGCTTGGGAGTTGGGCCAGGGGACTACAATGAGCAGTTCTTC.